The source of this T cell receptor beta chain is a study of molecular identifiers for immune sequencing clone quantification. A CD8+CD4-CCR7+CD45RA+ phenotype served as the sorting definition for naive CD8 T cells. To note about this clonotype: The antigen is undetermined.

Previously described methods with listed TCR primers produced the bulk TCR libraries. TCRdb re-called the PCR reads through MiXCR, storing one row per CDR3 protein. The table has over 550,000 distinct CDR3 sequences, over 25% seen once. Study outcomes and limitations: Barcode-sharing identical TCR molecules could underestimate highly expanded clone sizes. Clones of above 20 RNA copies carried over 99% of effector molecules; in naive cells they carried under 1%.

With V trimmed by 0 bases and J by 1 base, 8 bases remained unmatched. The CDR3 contains 17 residues. Germline-derived CDR1 and CDR2 are LGHNA and YSLEER. The genes are TRBV4-3 and TRBJ2-7, with 8 bases matching TRBD1. Sequencing was performed on naive CD8+ T cells from blood, with Jurkat cell RNA spiked in. Described subset: FACS-sorted CD8+CD4-CCR7+CD45RA+ naive T cells. The sequence derives from a human donor in good health. Some libraries in this study had Jurkat cell RNA spiked in. The CDR3 is CASSQDGTGISSYEQYF. DNA of the CDR3: TGCGCCAGCAGCCAAGACGGGACAGGAATTTCTTCCTACGAGCAGTACTTC.